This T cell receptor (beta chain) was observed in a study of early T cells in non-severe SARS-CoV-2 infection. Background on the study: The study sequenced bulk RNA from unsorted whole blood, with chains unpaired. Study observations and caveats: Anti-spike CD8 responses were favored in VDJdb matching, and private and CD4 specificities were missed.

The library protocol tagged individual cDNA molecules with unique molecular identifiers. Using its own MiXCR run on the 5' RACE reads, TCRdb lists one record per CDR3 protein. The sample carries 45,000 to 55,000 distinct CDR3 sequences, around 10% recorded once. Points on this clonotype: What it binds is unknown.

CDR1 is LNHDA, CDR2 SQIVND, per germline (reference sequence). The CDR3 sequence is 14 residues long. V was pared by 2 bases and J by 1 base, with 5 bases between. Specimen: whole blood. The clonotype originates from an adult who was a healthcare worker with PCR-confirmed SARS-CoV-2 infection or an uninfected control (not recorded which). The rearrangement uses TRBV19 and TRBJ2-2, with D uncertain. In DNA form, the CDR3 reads TGTGCCAGTAGTATACTTAAGAACACCGGGGAGCTGTTTTTT. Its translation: CASSILKNTGELFF.